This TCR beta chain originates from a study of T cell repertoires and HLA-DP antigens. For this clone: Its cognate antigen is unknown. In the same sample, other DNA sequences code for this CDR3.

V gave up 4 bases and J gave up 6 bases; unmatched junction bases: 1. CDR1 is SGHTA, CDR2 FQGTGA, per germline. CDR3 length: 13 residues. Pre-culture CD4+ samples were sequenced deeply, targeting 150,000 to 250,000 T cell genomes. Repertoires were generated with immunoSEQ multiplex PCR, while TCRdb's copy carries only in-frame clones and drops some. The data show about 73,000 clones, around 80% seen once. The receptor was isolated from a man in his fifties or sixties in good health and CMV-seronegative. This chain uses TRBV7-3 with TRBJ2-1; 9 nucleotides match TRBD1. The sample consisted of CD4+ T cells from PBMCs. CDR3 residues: CASSSDRGNEQFF. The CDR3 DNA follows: TGTGCCAGCAGCTCGGACAGGGGCAATGAGCAGTTCTTC.